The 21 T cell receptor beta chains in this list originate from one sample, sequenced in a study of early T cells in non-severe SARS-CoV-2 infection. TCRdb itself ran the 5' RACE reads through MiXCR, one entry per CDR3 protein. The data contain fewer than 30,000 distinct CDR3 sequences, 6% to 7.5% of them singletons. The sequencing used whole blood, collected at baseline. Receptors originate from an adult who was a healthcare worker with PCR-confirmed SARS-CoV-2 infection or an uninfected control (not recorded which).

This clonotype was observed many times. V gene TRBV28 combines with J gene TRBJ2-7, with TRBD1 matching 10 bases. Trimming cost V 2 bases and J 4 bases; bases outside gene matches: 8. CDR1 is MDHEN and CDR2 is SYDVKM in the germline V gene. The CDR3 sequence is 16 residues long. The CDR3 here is CASSLGGQGIVYEQYF. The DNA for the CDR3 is TGTGCCAGCAGTTTAGGGGGACAGGGGATTGTGTACGAGCAGTACTTC.

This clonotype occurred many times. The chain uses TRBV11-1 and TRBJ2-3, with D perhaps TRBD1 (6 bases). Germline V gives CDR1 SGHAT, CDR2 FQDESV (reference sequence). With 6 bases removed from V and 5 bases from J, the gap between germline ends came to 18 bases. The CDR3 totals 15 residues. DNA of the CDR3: TGTGCCAGCAGAAAACAGGGTAGTCGGCAAGATACGCAGTATTTT. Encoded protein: CASRKQGSRQDTQYF.

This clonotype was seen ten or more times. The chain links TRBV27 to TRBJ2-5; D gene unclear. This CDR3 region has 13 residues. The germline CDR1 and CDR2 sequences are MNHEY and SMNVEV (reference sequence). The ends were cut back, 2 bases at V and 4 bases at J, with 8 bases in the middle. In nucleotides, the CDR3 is TGTGCCAGCAGTTTACGCCTGGGAGAGACCCAGTACTTC. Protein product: CASSLRLGETQYF.

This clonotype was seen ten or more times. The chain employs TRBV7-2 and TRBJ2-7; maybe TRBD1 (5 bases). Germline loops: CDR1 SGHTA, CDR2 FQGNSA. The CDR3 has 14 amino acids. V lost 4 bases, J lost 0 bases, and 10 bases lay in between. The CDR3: CASSSGPTSYEQYF. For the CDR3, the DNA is TGTGCCAGCAGCTCAGGGCCTACCTCCTACGAGCAGTACTTC.

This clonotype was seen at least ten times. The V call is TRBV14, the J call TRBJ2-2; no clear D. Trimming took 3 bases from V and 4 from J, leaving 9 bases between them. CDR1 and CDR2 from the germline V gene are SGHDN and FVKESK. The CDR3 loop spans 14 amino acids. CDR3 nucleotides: TGTGCCAGCAGCCAGTGGACGGGCACCGGGGAGCTGTTTTTT. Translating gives CASSQWTGTGELFF.

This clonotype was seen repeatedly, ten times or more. The CDR3 loop is CSARGVGLAGYNEQFF. The CDR3 DNA is TGCAGTGCTAGAGGGGTGGGACTAGCGGGATACAATGAGCAGTTCTTC. This chain links TRBV20-1 with TRBJ2-1, with 13 positions matching TRBD2. This CDR3 comprises 16 residues. Unmatched junction bases numbered 4, after V lost 1 base and J lost 4 bases. Germline V lookup: CDR1 DFQATT, CDR2 SNEGSKA (reference sequence).

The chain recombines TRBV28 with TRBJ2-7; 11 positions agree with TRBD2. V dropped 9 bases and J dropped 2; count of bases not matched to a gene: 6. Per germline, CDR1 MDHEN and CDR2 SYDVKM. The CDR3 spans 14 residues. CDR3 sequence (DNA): TGTGCCAGTGCTGTAGCGGGAGGGCCCTACGAGCAGTACTTC. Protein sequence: CASAVAGGPYEQYF.

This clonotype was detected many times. For the CDR3, the DNA is TGCAGTGCTAGGGGTTCCGGGACAGTGCGTGGCATTCAGTACTTC. As protein: CSARGSGTVRGIQYF. The V gene is TRBV20-1, the J gene TRBJ2-4, with 7 positions matching TRBD1. After removal of 3 bases from V and 9 bases from J, the junction contained 14 bases not matched to a gene. Germline V CDR1 and CDR2: DFQATT, SNEGSKA (reference sequence). The CDR3 runs to 15 residues.

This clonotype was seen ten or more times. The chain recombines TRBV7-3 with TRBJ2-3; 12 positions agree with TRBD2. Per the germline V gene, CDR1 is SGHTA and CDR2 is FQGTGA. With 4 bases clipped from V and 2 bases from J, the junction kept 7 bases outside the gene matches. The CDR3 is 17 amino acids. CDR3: CASSSTGTSGPTDTQYF. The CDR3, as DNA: TGTGCCAGCAGCTCCACCGGGACTAGCGGGCCCACAGATACGCAGTATTTT.

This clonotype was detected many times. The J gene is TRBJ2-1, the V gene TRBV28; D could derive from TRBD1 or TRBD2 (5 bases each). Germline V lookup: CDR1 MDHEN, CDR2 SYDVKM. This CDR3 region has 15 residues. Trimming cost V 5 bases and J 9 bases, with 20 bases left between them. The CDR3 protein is CASSAGRDRYSEQFF. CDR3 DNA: TGTGCCAGCAGTGCGGGCCGGGACCGATATAGTGAGCAGTTCTTC.

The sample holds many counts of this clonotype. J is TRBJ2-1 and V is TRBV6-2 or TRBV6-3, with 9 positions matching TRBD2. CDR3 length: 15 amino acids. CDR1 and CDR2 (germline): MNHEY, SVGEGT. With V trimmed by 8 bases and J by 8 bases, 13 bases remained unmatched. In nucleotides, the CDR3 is TGTGCCAGCGTAGATTTGCGGGGGGGCTCTTATGAGCAGTTCTTC. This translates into CASVDLRGGSYEQFF.

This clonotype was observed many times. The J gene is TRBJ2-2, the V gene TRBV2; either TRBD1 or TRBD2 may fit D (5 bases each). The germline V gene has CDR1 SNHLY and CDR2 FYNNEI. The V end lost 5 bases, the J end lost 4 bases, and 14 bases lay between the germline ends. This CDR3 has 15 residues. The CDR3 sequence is CASSRGHEGTGELFF. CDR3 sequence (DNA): TGTGCCAGCAGTAGGGGTCATGAGGGCACCGGGGAGCTGTTTTTT. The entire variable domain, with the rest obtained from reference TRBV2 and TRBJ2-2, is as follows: EPEVTQTPSHQVTQMGQEVILRCVPISNHLYFYWYRQILGQKVEFLVSFYNNEISEKSEIFDDQFSVERPDGSNFTLKIRSTKLEDSAMYFCASSRGHEGTGELFFGEGSRLTVL.

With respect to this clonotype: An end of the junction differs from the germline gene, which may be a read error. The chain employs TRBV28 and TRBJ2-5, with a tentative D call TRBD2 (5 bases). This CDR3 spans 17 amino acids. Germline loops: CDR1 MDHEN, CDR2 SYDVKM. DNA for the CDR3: TGTGCCAGCAGTCCCATCTCAGCGGACTTGAGAAGAGAGGCCCAGTACTTC. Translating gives CASSPISADLRREAQYF. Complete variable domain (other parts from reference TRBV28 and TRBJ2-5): DVKVTQSSRYLVKRTGEKVFLECVQDMDHENMFWYRQDPGLGLRLIYFSYDVKMKEKGDIPEGYSVSREKKERFSLILESASTNQTSMYLCASSPISADLRREAQYFGPGTRLLVL.

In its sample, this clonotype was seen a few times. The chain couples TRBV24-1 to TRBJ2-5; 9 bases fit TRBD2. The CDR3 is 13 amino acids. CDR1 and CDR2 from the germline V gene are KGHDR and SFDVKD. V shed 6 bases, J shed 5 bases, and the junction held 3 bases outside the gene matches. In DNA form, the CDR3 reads TGTGCCACCAGTAGAGCGGGGGGCGAGACCCAGTACTTC. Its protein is CATSRAGGETQYF.

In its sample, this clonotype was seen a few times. CDR3 protein: CASSESGGAGGELFF. The CDR3, as DNA: TGCGCCAGCAGTGAGTCAGGAGGAGCGGGCGGGGAGCTGTTTTTT. The chain recombines TRBV10-2 with TRBJ2-2; possible D gene TRBD2, 6 bases. V was trimmed by 0 bases and J by 7 bases, leaving 12 bases between them. Germline V lookup: CDR1 WSHSY, CDR2 SAAADI. The CDR3 has 15 amino acids.

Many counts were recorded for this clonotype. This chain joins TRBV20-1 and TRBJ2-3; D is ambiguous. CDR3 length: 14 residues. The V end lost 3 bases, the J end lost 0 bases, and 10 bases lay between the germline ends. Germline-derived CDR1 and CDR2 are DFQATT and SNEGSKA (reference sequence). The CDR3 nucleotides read TGCAGTGCTAGGACACTAACTAGCACAGATACGCAGTATTTT. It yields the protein CSARTLTSTDTQYF.

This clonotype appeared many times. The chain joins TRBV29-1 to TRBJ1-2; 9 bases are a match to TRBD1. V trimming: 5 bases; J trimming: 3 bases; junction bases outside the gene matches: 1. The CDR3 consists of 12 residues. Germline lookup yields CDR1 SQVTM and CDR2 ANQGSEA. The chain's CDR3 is CSVRTGDYGYTF. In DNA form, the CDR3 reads TGCAGCGTTCGGACAGGGGACTATGGCTACACCTTC.

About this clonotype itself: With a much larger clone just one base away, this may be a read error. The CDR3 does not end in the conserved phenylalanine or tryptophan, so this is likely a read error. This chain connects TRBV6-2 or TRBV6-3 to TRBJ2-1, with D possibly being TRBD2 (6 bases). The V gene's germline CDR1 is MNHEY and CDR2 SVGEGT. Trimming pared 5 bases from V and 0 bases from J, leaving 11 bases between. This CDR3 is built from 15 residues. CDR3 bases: TGTGCCAGCAGTGAGGGCGGGGCCTCCTACAATGAGCAGTTCATC. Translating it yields CASSEGGASYNEQFI.

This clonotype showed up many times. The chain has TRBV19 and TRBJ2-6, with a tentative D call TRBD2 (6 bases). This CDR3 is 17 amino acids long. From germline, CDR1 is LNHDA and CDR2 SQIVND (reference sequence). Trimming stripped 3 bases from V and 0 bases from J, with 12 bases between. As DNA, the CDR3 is TGTGCCAGTAGTATGCAAACGGGGGACTCTGGGGCCAACGTCCTGACTTTC. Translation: CASSMQTGDSGANVLTF.

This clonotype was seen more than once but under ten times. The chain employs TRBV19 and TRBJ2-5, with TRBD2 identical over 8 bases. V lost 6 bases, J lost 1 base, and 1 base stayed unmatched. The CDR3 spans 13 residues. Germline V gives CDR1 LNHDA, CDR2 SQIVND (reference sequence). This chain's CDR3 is CASSGGAQETQYF. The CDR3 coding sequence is TGTGCCAGTAGCGGGGGGGCCCAAGAGACCCAGTACTTC.

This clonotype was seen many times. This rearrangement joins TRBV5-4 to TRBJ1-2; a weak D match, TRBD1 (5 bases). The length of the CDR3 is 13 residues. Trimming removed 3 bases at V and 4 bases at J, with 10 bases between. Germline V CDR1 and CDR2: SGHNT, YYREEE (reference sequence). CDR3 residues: CASSWDGGYGYTF. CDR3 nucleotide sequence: TGTGCCAGCAGCTGGGACGGGGGCTATGGCTACACCTTC.